The rows below give T cell receptor beta chains drawn from one sample of a study of CXCR3-negative and CXCR3-positive naive CD8 T cells. TCRdb reprocessed the 5' RACE reads and reports one entry per CDR3 protein, with no DNA. The sample totals under 85,000 distinct CDR3 sequences; its top ten clones hold 0.71%. Sequencing was done on a sample of naive CXCR3+ CD8+ T cells from blood. These receptors all come from a human donor in good health. Some clones in this sample may be carry-over from other donors' samples. The CDR3 runs from the conserved cysteine through the conserved F or W. The order of the fields is CDR3 protein, V gene, J gene.

CDR3 protein: CAISPDFVPTDTQYF
V gene: TRBV10-3
J gene: TRBJ2-3

CDR3 protein: CSVVLGGPQETQYF
V gene: TRBV29-1
J gene: TRBJ2-5

CDR3 protein: CASSPHGSGPPYNEQFF
V gene: TRBV27
J gene: TRBJ2-1

CDR3 protein: CASSPGLAGAYEQYF
V gene: TRBV19
J gene: TRBJ2-7

CDR3 protein: CASSPSMNTEAFF
V gene: TRBV7-9
J gene: TRBJ1-1

CDR3 protein: CASSYPSEQGTGSPETQYF
V gene: TRBV6-5
J gene: TRBJ2-5

CDR3 protein: CASSRHSGGPVEAFF
V gene: TRBV14
J gene: TRBJ1-1

CDR3 protein: CASSFEGRTGELFF
V gene: TRBV28
J gene: TRBJ2-2

CDR3 protein: CASTATRTGDYEQYF
V gene: TRBV6-6
J gene: TRBJ2-7

CDR3 protein: CASSLSKGGGTEAFF
V gene: TRBV7-2
J gene: TRBJ1-1

CDR3 protein: CASSLDASFFTGELFF
V gene: TRBV5-1
J gene: TRBJ2-2

CDR3 protein: CSVGDPDISLINEQFF
V gene: TRBV29-1
J gene: TRBJ2-1

CDR3 protein: CASSIGTGISYEQYF
V gene: TRBV19
J gene: TRBJ2-7

CDR3 protein: CAISVTPPIGETQYF
V gene: TRBV10-3
J gene: TRBJ2-5

CDR3 protein: CASSEAVMGQGAFF
V gene: TRBV6-1
J gene: TRBJ1-1

CDR3 protein: CASSRYETSGAYEQYF
V gene: TRBV18
J gene: TRBJ2-7

CDR3 protein: CASSQDGGTGNTIYF
V gene: TRBV4-3
J gene: TRBJ1-3

CDR3 protein: CASSFVGGLALIVGELFF
V gene: TRBV7-9
J gene: TRBJ2-2

CDR3 protein: CASSPQRGAITYEQYF
V gene: TRBV7-9
J gene: TRBJ2-7

CDR3 protein: CASSYGDRPYGYTF
V gene: TRBV5-1
J gene: TRBJ1-2

CDR3 protein: CASSTLTSSYEQYF
V gene: TRBV7-9
J gene: TRBJ2-7

CDR3 protein: CASSSGTAETQYF
V gene: TRBV6-2/TRBV6-3
J gene: TRBJ2-5

CDR3 protein: CASSLSGGEQYF
V gene: TRBV7-2
J gene: TRBJ2-7